These 21 T cell receptor beta chains were all obtained from the same sample, sequenced in a study of CD8 T cells in Susac syndrome. Random hexamers served to reverse transcribe roughly 0.5 to 1 ug RNA. Via MiXCR, TCRdb re-called the immunoSEQ multiplex PCR reads, giving one row per CDR3 protein. The table includes 180,000 or so distinct CDR3 sequences, about 95% detected once. The sequenced sample consisted of CD4+ T cells from PBMCs. Receptors originate from a human donor with multiple sclerosis.

The CDR3 nucleotides are TGTGCCTGGAGTGTAGGGGTAGGCTATGGCTACACCTTC. Its protein product is CAWSVGVGYGYTF. The gene calls are TRBV30 and TRBJ1-2; a possible D gene is TRBD1 (5 bases). This CDR3 is built from 13 residues. Per the germline V gene, CDR1 is GTSNPN and CDR2 is SVGIG (reference sequence). Trimming pared 0 bases from V and 4 bases from J, leaving 9 bases between.

The rearrangement links TRBV9 to TRBJ1-2; 9 bases are shared with TRBD1. The CDR3 contains 14 residues. With 0 bases clipped from V and 8 bases from J, the junction kept 5 bases outside the gene matches. Germline CDR1 and CDR2: SGDLS and YYNGEE. Here the CDR3 DNA reads TGTGCCAGCAGCGTAGTTGGGACAGGGTACGGCTACACCTTC. This translates into CASSVVGTGYGYTF.

This chain joins TRBV14 and TRBJ1-2; 9 bases map to TRBD1. Germline V lookup: CDR1 SGHDN, CDR2 FVKESK. The CDR3 is 15 residues long. V dropped 1 base and J dropped 3; count of bases not matched to a gene: 3. CDR3 sequence: CASSQGTGAYYGYTF. DNA for the CDR3: TGTGCCAGCAGCCAAGGGACAGGGGCCTACTATGGCTACACCTTC.

The gene calls are TRBV4-2 and TRBJ2-5; D may correspond to TRBD1 or TRBD2 (6 bases each). Germline-derived CDR1 and CDR2 are LGHNA and YNFKEQ. V lost 4 bases and J 1 base, leaving 13 bases between the germline ends. The CDR3 extends over 15 amino acids. CDR3 sequence: CASSRLEGGQETQYF. The CDR3 DNA is TGTGCCAGCAGCCGTCTTGAGGGGGGCCAAGAGACCCAGTACTTC.

This rearrangement joins TRBV7-2 to TRBJ2-3; no clear D. V was pared by 8 bases and J by 6 bases, with 12 bases between. The germline V gene encodes CDR1 SGHTA and CDR2 FQGNSA. The CDR3 totals 12 residues. CDR3 in DNA: TGTGCCAGCGGACCTTCAATTGATACGCAGTATTTT. Translation gives CASGPSIDTQYF.

The chain recombines TRBV27 with TRBJ2-3; 7 positions match TRBD2. The germline V gene encodes CDR1 MNHEY and CDR2 SMNVEV (reference sequence). This CDR3 spans 16 amino acids. V lost 10 bases, J lost 0 bases, and 13 bases stayed unmatched. CDR3 sequence: CATCLLSGTSTDTQYF. The CDR3 DNA reads as TGTGCCACCTGCTTGTTAAGCGGGACGAGCACAGATACGCAGTATTTT.

The chain is built from TRBV10-3 and TRBJ2-1; maybe TRBD2 (6 bases). The CDR3 runs to 17 residues. Trimming took 0 bases from V and 4 from J, leaving 16 bases between them. In germline, CDR1 is ENHRY, CDR2 SYGVKD. CDR3: CAISESGSGGEYNEQFF. CDR3 DNA sequence: TGTGCCATCAGTGAGTCGGGTAGCGGAGGAGAGTACAATGAGCAGTTCTTC.

The chain has TRBV14 and TRBJ2-5, with D possibly TRBD2 on 6 matching bases. Trimming removed 1 base from V and 5 bases from J, with 17 bases in between. CDR1 SGHDN and CDR2 FVKESK come from the germline V gene. This CDR3 has 16 residues. The CDR3 loop is CASSQVKIGGSETQYF. Here the CDR3 DNA reads TGTGCCAGCAGCCAAGTCAAGATCGGGGGAAGTGAGACCCAGTACTTC.

The chain combines TRBV7-9 with TRBJ1-6; a possible D gene is TRBD1 (5 bases). The CDR3 is 14 amino acids. V lost 5 bases to trimming and J lost 7 bases, with 12 bases between them. CDR1 and CDR2 (germline): SEHNR, FQNEAQ (reference sequence). CDR3 coding DNA: TGTGCCAGCAGCACCTGGGGGGACAATTCACCCCTCCACTTT. It encodes CASSTWGDNSPLHF.

The V call is TRBV7-9, the J call TRBJ2-5; TRBD1 matches at 10 bases. Germline V gene data show CDR1 as SEHNR and CDR2 as FQNEAQ (reference sequence). This CDR3 has 16 amino acids. Losses at the gene ends were 0 bases for V and 7 bases for J; bases not matched to a gene: 8. The CDR3, as DNA: TGTGCCAGCAGCTTAGCGCGTGGACAGGGGGTCGTGACCCAGTACTTC. It yields the protein CASSLARGQGVVTQYF.

This chain joins TRBV9 and TRBJ1-1; no clear D. Between the trimmed V and J ends, which lost 3 bases and 7 bases, there was a span of 13 bases. CDR1 is SGDLS, CDR2 YYNGEE, per germline. The CDR3 has 13 amino acids. CDR3 in amino acids: CASSGRGLREAFF. In DNA form, the CDR3 reads TGTGCCAGCAGCGGTCGTGGGCTGCGTGAAGCTTTCTTT.

J is TRBJ1-1 and V is TRBV5-4, with a tentative D call TRBD1 (6 bases). The CDR3 spans 15 residues. Trimming left V 1 base short and J 0 bases short, with 10 bases between. CDR1 is SGHNT, CDR2 YYREEE, per germline (reference sequence). The CDR3 spells CASSLPGAMNTEAFF. CDR3 sequence (DNA): TGTGCCAGCAGCTTGCCAGGGGCCATGAACACTGAAGCTTTCTTT.

The V gene is TRBV4-1, the J gene TRBJ2-1; the D gene is possibly TRBD2 (5 bases). This CDR3 region has 14 residues. V lost 1 base to trimming and J lost 5 bases, with 9 bases between them. The germline gives CDR1 MGHRA, CDR2 YSYEKL. The CDR3, as DNA: TGCGCCAGCAGCCAAGGTATGCGGGACAATGAGCAGTTCTTC. Its protein is CASSQGMRDNEQFF.

The rearrangement links TRBV20-1 to TRBJ2-3; D uncertain. The CDR3 length is 16 residues. V was trimmed by 3 bases and J by 3 bases, leaving 19 bases between them. Germline V gene data show CDR1 as DFQATT and CDR2 as SNEGSKA (reference sequence). The CDR3 region is CSASPTGKRATDTQYF. The CDR3 coding sequence is TGCAGTGCTAGTCCCACTGGGAAGCGTGCGACAGATACGCAGTATTTT.

The chain combines TRBV5-4 with TRBJ2-1, with TRBD2 identical over 9 bases. V trimming: 1 base; J trimming: 9 bases; junction bases outside the gene matches: 8. The CDR3 has 15 amino acids. Per the germline V gene, CDR1 is SGHNT and CDR2 is YYREEE (reference sequence). The DNA of the CDR3 is TGTGCCAGCAGCTTGATGGCGGGGGGGCAGAGTGAGCAGTTCTTC. It encodes CASSLMAGGQSEQFF. Looking up the rest from reference TRBV5-4 and TRBJ2-1 gives the full variable domain: ETGVTQSPTHLIKTRGQQVTLRCSSQSGHNTVSWYQQALGQGPQFIFQYYREEENGRGNFPPRFSGLQFPNYSSELNVNALELDDSALYLCASSLMAGGQSEQFFGPGTRLTVL.

This clonotype has just a few counts. V and J are TRBV7-2 and TRBJ2-7; maybe TRBD1 (6 bases). The CDR3 consists of 14 residues. Germline lookup yields CDR1 SGHTA and CDR2 FQGNSA. V shed 5 bases and J shed 6 bases, with 17 bases lying between them. CDR3 in amino acids: CASSPTGMGSEQYF. CDR3 DNA sequence: TGTGCCAGCAGCCCTACAGGGATGGGAAGCGAGCAGTACTTC.

The chain carries TRBV24-1 and TRBJ2-1; no clear D. Germline CDR1 and CDR2: KGHDR and SFDVKD. V lost 2 bases, J lost 5 bases, and 12 bases lay in between. This CDR3 contains 15 residues. The CDR3 nucleotides are TGTGCCACCAGTGATTATGTGGATGGCCACAATGAGCAGTTCTTC. It yields the protein CATSDYVDGHNEQFF.

This chain joins TRBV7-2 and TRBJ2-7; D is perhaps TRBD1 (5 bases). This CDR3 spans 14 amino acids. Trimming removed 7 bases at V and 0 bases at J, with 13 bases between. The germline V gene has CDR1 SGHTA and CDR2 FQGNSA. As DNA, the CDR3 is TGTGCCAGCACCGAAAAGGGGAACTCCTACGAGCAGTACTTC. It yields the protein CASTEKGNSYEQYF.

The chain combines TRBV12-3 or TRBV12-4 with TRBJ2-5; D uncertain. V lost 8 bases, J lost 5 bases, and 9 bases lay in between. CDR3 length equals 11 residues. The chain's CDR3 is CASRLEETQYF. CDR3 DNA: TGTGCCAGCCGCCTGGAGGAGACCCAGTACTTC.

In this sample, this clonotype turned up once. V and J are TRBV9 and TRBJ2-3; 9 bases align to TRBD2. This CDR3 has 19 amino acids. V was clipped by 2 bases and J by 0 bases; unmatched bases: 13. CDR1 is SGDLS, CDR2 YYNGEE, per germline. The CDR3 sequence: CASSVYLFSGGTSTDTQYF. For the CDR3, the DNA is TGTGCCAGCAGCGTTTATTTGTTTAGCGGGGGAACTAGCACAGATACGCAGTATTTT.

The rearrangement links TRBV18 to TRBJ2-7; 7 bases match TRBD1. Germline assignment: CDR1 KGHSH and CDR2 LQKENI. The CDR3 totals 15 residues. V was pared by 6 bases and J by 4 bases, with 12 bases of the junction left unmatched. The CDR3 DNA follows: TGTGCCAGCTCCCACCGGACAGGATACGGGTACGAGCAGTACTTC. It is translated as CASSHRTGYGYEQYF.